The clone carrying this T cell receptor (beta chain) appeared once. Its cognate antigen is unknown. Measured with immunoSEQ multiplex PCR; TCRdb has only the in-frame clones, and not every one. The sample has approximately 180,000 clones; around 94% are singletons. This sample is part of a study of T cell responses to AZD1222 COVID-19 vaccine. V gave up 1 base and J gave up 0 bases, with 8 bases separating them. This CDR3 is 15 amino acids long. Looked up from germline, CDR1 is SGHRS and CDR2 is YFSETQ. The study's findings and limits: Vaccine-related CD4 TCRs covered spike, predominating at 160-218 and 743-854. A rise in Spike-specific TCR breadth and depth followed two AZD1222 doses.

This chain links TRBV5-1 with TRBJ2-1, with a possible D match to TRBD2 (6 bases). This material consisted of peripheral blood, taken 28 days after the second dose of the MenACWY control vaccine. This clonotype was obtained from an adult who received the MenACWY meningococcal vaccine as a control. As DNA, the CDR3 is TGCGCCAGCAGCTTGACGGGGGTCTCCTACAATGAGCAGTTCTTC. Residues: CASSLTGVSYNEQFF. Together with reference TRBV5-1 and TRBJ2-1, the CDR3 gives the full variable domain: KAGVTQTPRYLIKTRGQQVTLSCSPISGHRSVSWYQQTPGQGLQFLFEYFSETQRNKGNFPGRFSGRQFSNSRSEMNVSTLELGDSALYLCASSLTGVSYNEQFFGPGTRLTVL.